This TCR beta chain was captured in a study of beta chain features in type 1 diabetes. The germline V gene encodes CDR1 LNHDA and CDR2 SQIVND (reference sequence). V gave up 7 bases and J gave up 10 bases; unmatched junction bases: 10. This CDR3 region has 13 residues. This clone was counted only a few times. What it recognizes is unknown. Every isolated RNA sample was fully reverse transcribed, so sequencing captured expressed TCRB transcripts. The assay was immunoSEQ multiplex PCR, and TCRdb's table has in-frame clones only and misses some. The data hold roughly 340,000 clones, with approximately 15% observed a single time. Points from the study as a whole: Type 1 diabetes patients showed a moderate but significant shortening of TCRB CDR3s in all four CD4+ subsets.

The sample taken for sequencing was naive CD4+ T cells from blood. The receptor was isolated from a woman in her late teens or twenties with type 1 diabetes. The chain couples TRBV19 to TRBJ1-5, with 7 bases that match TRBD1. CDR3 sequence (DNA): TGTGCCAGTAAGGGGGCCCAACTGGTCCCCCAGCATTTT. Protein: CASKGAQLVPQHF.